These 31 T cell receptor beta chains originate from one sample sequenced in a study of T cell responses to AZD1222 COVID-19 vaccine. The table came from immunoSEQ multiplex PCR; TCRdb's copy has only in-frame clones and leaves some out. The profile shows 140,000 or so clones, approximately 90% of them singletons. The material was peripheral blood, obtained on day 0 of AZD1222 vaccination. The receptors stem from an adult in good health.

The count of this clone is one. The chain couples TRBV27 to TRBJ2-1; TRBD1 matches at 7 bases. CDR3 size: 14 residues. From germline, CDR1 is MNHEY and CDR2 SMNVEV (reference sequence). Trimming at V came to 3 bases and at J to 5 bases, leaving 4 bases not matched to a gene. CDR3 in DNA: TGTGCCAGCAGTTTTGACAGGGCTAACAATGAGCAGTTCTTC. Its translation is CASSFDRANNEQFF.

The J gene is TRBJ2-2, the V gene TRBV4-1; the D is unclear. Trimming removed 0 bases at V and 5 bases at J, with 13 bases between. This CDR3 region has 16 residues. Germline V lookup: CDR1 MGHRA, CDR2 YSYEKL. CDR3 region: CASSQDLPRLTGELFF. CDR3 DNA sequence: TGCGCCAGCAGCCAAGACCTTCCTAGATTAACCGGGGAGCTGTTTTTT.

This sequence joins TRBV7-9 and TRBJ1-1; the match to TRBD1 covers 8 bases. This CDR3 is built from 16 residues. V shed 2 bases and J 6 bases; nucleotides not matched to a gene: 11. CDR1 SEHNR and CDR2 FQNEAQ come from the germline V gene (reference sequence). CDR3 coding DNA: TGTGCCAGCAGCTTAACGCAGGGGGCCAGGCCTCCTGAAGCTTTCTTT. It specifies CASSLTQGARPPEAFF. Supplemented by reference TRBV7-9 and TRBJ1-1, the full variable domain reads DTGVSQNPRHKITKRGQNVTFRCDPISEHNRLYWYRQTLGQGPEFLTYFQNEAQLEKSRLLSDRFSAERPKGSFSTLEIQRTEQGDSAMYLCASSLTQGARPPEAFFGQGTRLTVV.

This rearrangement joins TRBV6-5 to TRBJ2-3, with D possibly matching TRBD1 (5 bases). Germline values: CDR1 MNHEY, CDR2 SVGAGI. This CDR3 has 14 residues. V was clipped by 8 bases and J by 5 bases, with 17 bases between them. CDR3 nucleotide sequence: TGTGCCAGCTTCCGGCAGGGTCGAGAAGATACGCAGTATTTT. Translation: CASFRQGREDTQYF.

The chain is built from TRBV19 and TRBJ1-5, with D uncertain. The CDR3 has 15 amino acids. Germline CDR1 and CDR2: LNHDA and SQIVND (reference sequence). The germline V and J ends were trimmed by 7 bases and 7 bases, with 20 bases remaining between them. The CDR3, as DNA: TGTGCCAGTAAGGACGCAGCCAGCGCATCGCAGCCCCAGCATTTT. Translation: CASKDAASASQPQHF.

The rearrangement links TRBV19 to TRBJ1-4; possibly TRBD1 for D (5 bases). The V gene's germline CDR1 is LNHDA and CDR2 SQIVND (reference sequence). V was shortened by 4 bases and J by 11 bases, with 14 bases between the two germline ends. The CDR3 sequence is 13 residues long. CDR3 sequence reads: CASSKRGDQKLFF. In DNA form, the CDR3 reads TGTGCCAGTAGTAAAAGGGGCGACCAGAAACTGTTTTTT.

CDR3 coding DNA: TGTGCCAGCAGCCAGGACAGGACAGGGAACACCGGGGAGCTGTTTTTT. Translating gives CASSQDRTGNTGELFF. V is TRBV4-2 and J is TRBJ2-2, with TRBD1 matching over 7 bases. V trimming: 3 bases; J trimming: 1 base; junction bases outside the gene matches: 5. This CDR3 spans 16 amino acids. The V gene's germline CDR1 is LGHNA and CDR2 YNFKEQ.

In this sample, this clone turned up a few times. The chain has TRBV6-5 and TRBJ1-1; TRBD1 matches 7 bases. The V gene end was trimmed by 0 bases and the J gene end by 5 bases; junction bases not matched to a gene: 6. CDR1 and CDR2 from the germline V gene are MNHEY and SVGAGI. The CDR3 sequence is 15 residues long. The CDR3 region is CASSYSNRGRTEAFF. In DNA, the CDR3 is TGTGCCAGCAGTTACTCGAACAGGGGCCGAACTGAAGCTTTCTTT.

The chain employs TRBV3-1 (or the pseudogene TRBV3-2) and TRBJ2-4; D could derive from TRBD1 or TRBD2 (6 bases each). The germline CDR1 and CDR2 sequences are LGHDT and YNNKEL (reference sequence). The CDR3 spans 13 residues. The ends were cut back, 2 bases at V and 8 bases at J, with 10 bases in the middle. CDR3 coding DNA: TGTGCCAGCAGCCAAAGGAGGGGGGACATTCAGTACTTC. Translating gives CASSQRRGDIQYF.

This chain uses TRBV4-2 with TRBJ2-5; a weak D match, TRBD2 (6 bases). CDR1 LGHNA and CDR2 YNFKEQ come from the germline V gene. The CDR3 runs to 16 residues. V lost 0 bases and J 2 bases, leaving 13 bases between the germline ends. CDR3 residues: CASSQEPPGGQETQYF. In nucleotides, the CDR3 is TGTGCCAGCAGCCAAGAACCCCCCGGGGGACAAGAGACCCAGTACTTC.

V is TRBV3-1 (or the pseudogene TRBV3-2) and J is TRBJ1-2; D remains ambiguous. This CDR3 region has 15 residues. Trimming left V 3 bases short and J 6 bases short, with 17 bases between. Germline V gene lookup returns CDR1 LGHDT and CDR2 YNNKEL (reference sequence). The DNA for the CDR3 is TGTGCCAGCAGCCACGAGGTGGCTACATCCCATGGCTACACCTTC. This translates into CASSHEVATSHGYTF.

V and J are TRBV28 and TRBJ2-7, with D tentatively TRBD2 (6 bases). This CDR3 has 14 residues. Germline V gene sequence: CDR1 MDHEN, CDR2 SYDVKM. Trimming left V 8 bases short and J 5 bases short, with 19 bases between. The CDR3 is CASGIGGAAHEQYF. The DNA for the CDR3 is TGTGCCAGCGGCATCGGAGGGGCCGCCCACGAGCAGTACTTC. Together with reference TRBV28 and TRBJ2-7, the CDR3 gives the full variable domain: DVKVTQSSRYLVKRTGEKVFLECVQDMDHENMFWYRQDPGLGLRLIYFSYDVKMKEKGDIPEGYSVSREKKERFSLILESASTNQTSMYLCASGIGGAAHEQYFGPGTRLTVT.

V and J are TRBV7-2 and TRBJ1-6; no clear D. Germline lookup yields CDR1 SGHTA and CDR2 FQGNSA. The CDR3 loop spans 15 amino acids. Trimming took 1 base from V and 8 from J, leaving 12 bases between them. The CDR3 DNA is TGTGCCAGCAGCTTAGGGGGAGGAGTTGATTCACCCCTCCACTTT. This codes for CASSLGGGVDSPLHF.

The V gene is TRBV5-1, the J gene TRBJ1-1; TRBD1 is a possible D gene (6 bases). Deletions cut 1 base from V and 4 bases from J, with 8 bases between. The CDR3 extends over 13 amino acids. The germline CDR1 and CDR2 sequences are SGHRS and YFSETQ. CDR3 residues: CASSLIGGTEAFF. The CDR3 region has the DNA TGCGCCAGCAGCTTGATAGGGGGCACTGAAGCTTTCTTT.

The V and J genes are TRBV6-6 and TRBJ1-5; 9 nucleotides line up with TRBD1. The CDR3 extends over 15 amino acids. Looked up from germline, CDR1 is MNHNY and CDR2 is SVGAGI (reference sequence). With V trimmed by 4 bases and J by 6 bases, 7 bases remained unmatched. CDR3: CASSLSGTGTQPQHF. Here the CDR3 DNA reads TGTGCCAGCAGTTTATCCGGGACAGGGACTCAGCCCCAGCATTTT.

V is TRBV2 and J is TRBJ2-2; 14 bases match TRBD2. The CDR3 consists of 19 residues. Per the germline V gene, CDR1 is SNHLY and CDR2 is FYNNEI. Trimming took 10 bases from V and 1 from J; bases not matched to a gene: 14. CDR3 nucleotide sequence: TGTGCCACCGATCCCGGGACTAGCGGGAGAGGGGTGAACACCGGGGAGCTGTTTTTT. Residues: CATDPGTSGRGVNTGELFF.

The DNA for the CDR3 is TGTGCCAGCACCCCAGACGGGGCTTTCTTT. Protein product: CASTPDGAFF. The chain carries TRBV7-9 and TRBJ1-1; D call uncertain. CDR3 length: 10 residues. Germline V gives CDR1 SEHNR, CDR2 FQNEAQ (reference sequence). V was trimmed by 7 bases and J by 11 bases, leaving 11 bases between them.

The chain joins TRBV7-9 to TRBJ1-1; 8 bases are shared with TRBD1. The germline V gene has CDR1 SEHNR and CDR2 FQNEAQ (reference sequence). This CDR3 contains 14 residues. J was trimmed by 4 bases and V by 1 base; bases with no gene match: 2. The CDR3 DNA reads TGTGCCAGCAGCTTAGACAGGGGGGCCACTGAAGCTTTCTTT. It codes for CASSLDRGATEAFF.

V and J are TRBV5-1 and TRBJ1-1, with a possible D match to TRBD1 (6 bases). The CDR3 has 16 amino acids. Germline CDR1 is SGHRS and CDR2 is YFSETQ. V was pared by 4 bases and J by 0 bases, with 16 bases between. CDR3 DNA: TGCGCCAGCAGCGTCACCCCGGACAGACTGAACACTGAAGCTTTCTTT. It yields the protein CASSVTPDRLNTEAFF.

The CDR3 nucleotides read TGTGCCAGCAGCGGTAACCTCGACGGGGATGGGACAGATACGCAGTATTTT. Amino acids: CASSGNLDGDGTDTQYF. This sequence joins TRBV9 and TRBJ2-3, with D tentatively TRBD2 (5 bases). This CDR3 spans 17 amino acids. With 3 bases removed from V and 3 bases from J, the gap between germline ends came to 20 bases. CDR1 SGDLS and CDR2 YYNGEE come from the germline V gene.

The chain uses TRBV29-1 and TRBJ2-3; unclear D gene. Germline values: CDR1 SQVTM, CDR2 ANQGSEA. The CDR3 is made up of 13 amino acids. V lost 6 bases and J 0 bases, leaving 10 bases between the germline ends. CDR3 nucleotides: TGCAGCGTCGAAACCTCTAGCACAGATACGCAGTATTTT. This sequence encodes CSVETSSTDTQYF.

The V and J genes are TRBV6-5 and TRBJ2-7; either TRBD1 or TRBD2 may supply D (5 bases each). The V gene lost 3 bases and the J gene lost 7 bases, with 7 bases spanning the gap. CDR3 length: 11 amino acids. Germline V gives CDR1 MNHEY, CDR2 SVGAGI. The CDR3 DNA reads as TGTGCCAGCAGTTATTGGGGGGAGCAGTACTTC. Protein: CASSYWGEQYF.

This chain links TRBV10-2 with TRBJ1-2; the match to TRBD1 covers 8 bases. The CDR3 totals 14 residues. Germline CDR1 reads WSHSY; CDR2 reads SAAADI. V was clipped by 0 bases and J by 8 bases; unmatched bases: 5. CDR3 sequence: CASSESQGAWGYTF. The CDR3 nucleotides read TGCGCCAGCAGTGAGTCCCAGGGGGCATGGGGCTACACCTTC.

The chain is built from TRBV9 and TRBJ1-1, with D tentatively TRBD1 (5 bases). This CDR3 comprises 14 residues. Germline CDR1 SGDLS, CDR2 YYNGEE. Trimming left V 4 bases short and J 1 base short, with 11 bases between. CDR3 DNA: TGTGCCAGCAGCTTAGGGACGGGGAACACTGAAGCTTTCTTT. Translated, it gives CASSLGTGNTEAFF. The complete variable domain, with remaining parts taken from reference TRBV9 and TRBJ1-1, reads DSGVTQTPKHLITATGQRVTLRCSPRSGDLSVYWYQQSLDQGLQFLIQYYNGEERAKGNILERFSAQQFPDLHSELNLSSLELGDSALYFCASSLGTGNTEAFFGQGTRLTVV.

The chain combines TRBV30 with TRBJ2-7; the D gene is possibly TRBD1 (5 bases). The CDR3 sequence is 14 residues long. Trimming pared 1 base from V and 4 bases from J, leaving 14 bases between. Per germline, CDR1 GTSNPN and CDR2 SVGIG (reference sequence). The DNA for the CDR3 is TGTGCCTGGAGTGGCGTGGGGCAGGCATACGAGCAGTACTTC. Residues: CAWSGVGQAYEQYF.

This rearrangement joins TRBV5-6 to TRBJ2-7; a weak D match, TRBD2 (5 bases). With 4 bases removed from V and 0 bases from J, the gap between germline ends came to 14 bases. From germline, CDR1 is SGHDT and CDR2 YYEEEE. The CDR3 loop spans 15 amino acids. The CDR3 protein is CASSRPGFTSYEQYF. The CDR3 nucleotides read TGTGCCAGCAGCCGTCCGGGATTCACCTCCTACGAGCAGTACTTC.

This rearrangement joins TRBV7-9 to TRBJ2-3; D remains unclear. The CDR3 is made up of 14 amino acids. CDR1 is SEHNR and CDR2 is FQNEAQ in the germline V gene (reference sequence). The germline V and J ends were trimmed by 8 bases and 1 base, with 13 bases remaining between them. The CDR3 reads CASLFGQGTDTQYF. In DNA, the CDR3 is TGTGCCAGCCTTTTCGGGCAGGGCACAGATACGCAGTATTTT. Complete variable domain (other parts from reference TRBV7-9 and TRBJ2-3): DTGVSQNPRHKITKRGQNVTFRCDPISEHNRLYWYRQTLGQGPEFLTYFQNEAQLEKSRLLSDRFSAERPKGSFSTLEIQRTEQGDSAMYLCASLFGQGTDTQYFGPGTRLTVL.

This chain links TRBV20-1 with TRBJ1-2, with D possibly being TRBD1 (5 bases). This CDR3 spans 13 amino acids. The germline gives CDR1 DFQATT, CDR2 SNEGSKA (reference sequence). V lost 3 bases and J 0 bases, leaving 8 bases between the germline ends. For the CDR3, the DNA is TGCAGTGCTAGTCAGGGAGCTAACTATGGCTACACCTTC. It is translated as CSASQGANYGYTF.

The V gene is TRBV6-1, the J gene TRBJ2-1, with TRBD2 identical over 14 bases. The CDR3 is 18 amino acids. The V gene's germline CDR1 is MNHNS and CDR2 SASEGT. The V gene end was trimmed by 4 bases and the J gene end by 10 bases; junction bases not matched to a gene: 15. The CDR3 is CASSAFVGTSGRKGEQFF. CDR3 DNA: TGTGCCAGCAGTGCCTTTGTAGGGACTAGCGGGAGAAAAGGGGAGCAGTTCTTC.

The CDR3 sequence: CASSSEDRGLAGYTF. CDR3 coding DNA: TGTGCCAGCAGCTCAGAGGACAGGGGGCTGGCTGGCTACACCTTC. This chain uses TRBV5-5 with TRBJ1-2, with 11 bases that match TRBD1. The CDR3 covers 15 residues. Trimming at V came to 3 bases and at J to 7 bases, leaving 8 bases not matched to a gene. CDR1 is SGHKS and CDR2 is YYEKEE in the germline V gene (reference sequence).

The chain has TRBV18 and TRBJ1-4, with D maybe TRBD1 (5 bases). The CDR3 sequence is 15 residues long. Germline loops: CDR1 KGHSH, CDR2 LQKENI. Trimming took 3 bases from V and 5 from J, leaving 13 bases between them. Here the CDR3 reads CASSPFRDSNEKLFF. DNA for the CDR3: TGTGCCAGCTCACCGTTCCGAGACAGCAATGAAAAACTGTTTTTT.